Each of the 9 T cell receptor beta chains below was sequenced from the same sample in a study of T cells after yellow fever vaccination. TCRdb used MiXCR to reprocess the 5' RACE reads, holding one entry per CDR3 protein. This table holds more than 300,000 distinct CDR3 sequences, around 10% found once. Here the sequenced sample was CD4+ T cells sorted from PBMCs, taken 45 days after the yellow fever booster vaccination. Receptors originate from a young man who received the YFV17D yellow fever vaccine.

This clonotype appeared a few times. This chain joins TRBV15 and TRBJ2-7, with D perhaps TRBD1 (5 bases). This CDR3 spans 14 amino acids. V was cut by 1 base and J by 0 bases, with 7 bases left in between. The V gene's germline CDR1 is LNHNV and CDR2 YYDKDF (reference sequence). CDR3 sequence: CATSRGRGSYEQYF. CDR3 sequence (DNA): TGTGCCACCAGCAGAGGAAGGGGCTCCTACGAGCAGTACTTC. Together with reference TRBV15 and TRBJ2-7, the CDR3 gives the full variable domain: DAMVIQNPRYQVTQFGKPVTLSCSQTLNHNVMYWYQQKSSQAPKLLFHYYDKDFNNEADTPDNFQSRRPNTSFCFLDIRSPGLGDTAMYLCATSRGRGSYEQYFGPGTRLTVT.

This clonotype came up many times. This CDR3 is CASTPPGGGNQPQHF. CDR3 in DNA: TGTGCCAGCACCCCCCCGGGGGGCGGCAATCAGCCCCAGCATTTT. This sequence joins TRBV7-2 and TRBJ1-5; tentatively, D is TRBD1 (6 bases). The V gene's germline CDR1 is SGHTA and CDR2 FQGNSA. The CDR3 is 15 amino acids. V was clipped by 7 bases and J by 2 bases, with 15 bases between them.

This clonotype was seen more than once but under ten times. The chain has TRBV19 and TRBJ2-5, with D unresolved. The V gene's germline CDR1 is LNHDA and CDR2 SQIVND (reference sequence). V shed 4 bases and J shed 3 bases, with 12 bases lying between them. CDR3 length equals 14 residues. As DNA, the CDR3 is TGTGCCAGTAGTACTTTATTTCAGAAAGAGACCCAGTACTTC. It specifies CASSTLFQKETQYF.

This clonotype was seen only a few times. The gene calls are TRBV3-1 and TRBJ2-3; D call uncertain. V lost 0 bases to trimming and J lost 1 base, with 8 bases between them. The CDR3 extends over 15 amino acids. The germline V gene encodes CDR1 LGHDT and CDR2 YNNKEL (reference sequence). The CDR3 reads CASSQDVVRTDTQYF. CDR3 sequence (DNA): TGTGCCAGCAGCCAAGATGTAGTACGCACAGATACGCAGTATTTT.

This clonotype turned up a few times. The rearrangement links TRBV9 to TRBJ2-1; 7 nucleotides align to TRBD2. This CDR3 spans 16 amino acids. Trimming at V came to 4 bases and at J to 7 bases, leaving 14 bases not matched to a gene. Germline-derived CDR1 and CDR2 are SGDLS and YYNGEE. CDR3 in DNA: TGTGCCAGCAGCCCCGGAGGGAGGGGCCTTAGTAATGAGCAGTTCTTC. Translation gives CASSPGGRGLSNEQFF.

This clonotype came up a few times. V usage is TRBV29-1 and J usage is TRBJ1-2; 9 bases match TRBD1. The germline CDR1 and CDR2 sequences are SQVTM and ANQGSEA. V gave up 3 bases and J gave up 7 bases; unmatched junction bases: 6. The CDR3 contains 13 residues. CDR3: CSVERTGASGYTF. The CDR3 region has the DNA TGCAGCGTTGAGCGGACAGGGGCCTCTGGCTACACCTTC.

This clonotype occurred a few times. The chain is built from TRBV27 and TRBJ1-3; 10 nucleotides match TRBD1. Per germline, CDR1 MNHEY and CDR2 SMNVEV (reference sequence). Germline trimming cut 5 bases from V and 1 base from J; bases unmatched to any gene: 5. The CDR3 is 16 amino acids. The CDR3 protein is CASSRQGAGSGNTIYF. The CDR3 DNA sequence: TGTGCCAGCAGTAGACAGGGGGCAGGTTCTGGAAACACCATATATTTT.

This clonotype was found a few times. The chain carries TRBV7-2 and TRBJ1-2, with TRBD1 matching over 9 bases. The CDR3 covers 14 residues. V lost 6 bases to trimming and J lost 5 bases; unmatched junction nucleotides: 7. From germline, CDR1 is SGHTA and CDR2 FQGNSA. CDR3 loop: CASRPTGGGYGYTF. CDR3 in DNA: TGTGCCAGCAGACCGACAGGGGGGGGGTATGGCTACACCTTC.

This clonotype was recorded a few times. The V and J genes are TRBV20-1 and TRBJ2-5; D may match TRBD1 or TRBD2 (5 bases each). CDR1 and CDR2 (germline): DFQATT, SNEGSKA (reference sequence). V lost 5 bases and J 2 bases, leaving 12 bases between the germline ends. The CDR3 contains 13 residues. DNA of the CDR3: TGCAGTGCTCCCGGGGCCCATCAAGAGACCCAGTACTTC. It is translated as CSAPGAHQETQYF.